The 17 T cell receptor beta chains given below trace back to one sample, sequenced in a study of T cells in Graves' hyperthyroidism and ophthalmopathy. RNA transcripts yielded amplified TCR beta CDR3 regions. First-round RT-PCR targeting the TCR CDR3 was performed with the HTBI primer set. TCRdb independently ran MiXCR on the multiplex PCR reads; one entry per CDR3 protein. Altogether 350,000 to 400,000 distinct CDR3 sequences are present, about 15% being singletons, with the ten largest covering approximately 32%. Sample: blood. These receptors were obtained from a woman aged 30 to 39 with Graves' hyperthyroidism.

This chain connects TRBV9 to TRBJ2-5; 10 bases match TRBD1. Per the germline V gene, CDR1 is SGDLS and CDR2 is YYNGEE. Germline trimming cut 4 bases from V and 4 bases from J; bases unmatched to any gene: 4. The CDR3 covers 14 residues. The CDR3 protein is CASSLRTGGETQYF. The DNA of the CDR3 is TGTGCCAGCAGCCTTCGGACAGGGGGAGAGACCCAGTACTTC.

This clonotype has a handful of counts. This chain uses TRBV29-1 with TRBJ2-2, with D perhaps TRBD1 (6 bases). The CDR3 covers 13 residues. Germline-derived CDR1 and CDR2 are SQVTM and ANQGSEA. Trimming cost V 5 bases and J 13 bases, with 20 bases left between them. The CDR3, as DNA: TGCAGCGTTACCTCGCCCTTAGAACAGGGGCTGTTTTTT. Its protein product is CSVTSPLEQGLFF.

This chain connects TRBV27 to TRBJ2-2, with D perhaps TRBD1 or TRBD2 (5 bases each). Trimming cost V 5 bases and J 6 bases, with 10 bases left between them. CDR1 is MNHEY, CDR2 SMNVEV, per germline (reference sequence). This CDR3 has 13 residues. The chain's CDR3 is CASSTRGAGELFF. The CDR3, as DNA: TGTGCCAGCAGTACGAGGGGAGCCGGGGAGCTGTTTTTT.

The chain is built from TRBV27 and TRBJ2-6, with D hard to call. This CDR3 has 13 residues. Trimming took off 2 bases at V and 4 bases at J, with 3 bases between the two ends. Germline CDR1 reads MNHEY; CDR2 reads SMNVEV (reference sequence). In nucleotides, the CDR3 is TGTGCCAGCAGTTTAAGGGGGGCCAACGTCCTGACTTTC. Protein product: CASSLRGANVLTF.

This clonotype has more than one count but fewer than ten. The rearrangement uses TRBV4-2 and TRBJ2-3; TRBD2 might be the D (6 bases). Between the trimmed V and J ends, which lost 0 bases and 3 bases, there was a span of 7 bases. In germline, CDR1 is LGHNA, CDR2 YNFKEQ. This CDR3 comprises 14 residues. The CDR3 DNA reads TGTGCCAGCAGCCAAGATGGGGGGACAGATACGCAGTATTTT. It is translated as CASSQDGGTDTQYF.

This clonotype was found a few times. The CDR3 region is CASSQGPGLAKNIQYF. In DNA, the CDR3 is TGCGCCAGCAGTCAAGGGCCCGGACTAGCCAAAAACATTCAGTACTTC. The chain links TRBV10-1 to TRBJ2-4; D may be TRBD2 (5 bases). The CDR3 is 16 residues long. Trimming stripped 5 bases from V and 0 bases from J, with 14 bases between. Germline V CDR1 and CDR2: WNHNN, SYGVQD (reference sequence).

In this sample, this clonotype turned up many times. CDR3 nucleotide sequence: TGCGCCAGCAGCTTCGAATTGACTAGCGGGAGGGCCTCGTTTTACGAGCAGTACTTC. Amino acid sequence: CASSFELTSGRASFYEQYF. The rearrangement links TRBV5-1 to TRBJ2-7; 14 bases fit TRBD2. CDR3 length: 19 amino acids. CDR1 is SGHRS and CDR2 is YFSETQ in the germline V gene. J gave up 4 bases and V 2 bases, and 14 bases lay outside the gene matches.

The J gene is TRBJ1-1, the V gene TRBV25-1; D might be TRBD1 (5 bases). Trimming stripped 9 bases from V and 4 bases from J, with 15 bases between. The germline V gene has CDR1 MGHDK and CDR2 SYGVNS. This CDR3 contains 13 residues. CDR3 residues: CARGHLLSTEAFF. CDR3 coding DNA: TGTGCCAGAGGACACCTGTTGAGCACTGAAGCTTTCTTT.

V usage is TRBV4-1 and J usage is TRBJ2-1; 10 nucleotides match TRBD1. This CDR3 is 16 amino acids long. Germline CDR1 is MGHRA and CDR2 is YSYEKL. Trimming at V came to 0 bases and at J to 9 bases, leaving 8 bases not matched to a gene. In DNA, the CDR3 is TGCGCCAGCAGCCAAGATAGGACAGGGGGTGTCGTTGAGCAGTTCTTC. Encoded protein: CASSQDRTGGVVEQFF.

Ten or more counts support this clonotype. The chain employs TRBV6-1 and TRBJ2-3, with D uncertain. With 7 bases removed from V and 2 bases from J, the gap between germline ends came to 16 bases. The CDR3 has 15 residues. Germline V lookup: CDR1 MNHNS, CDR2 SASEGT. The CDR3 DNA reads as TGTGCCAGCACCCTAGGGTCTATCTTCACAGATACGCAGTATTTT. Its translation is CASTLGSIFTDTQYF.

The gene calls are TRBV12-5 and TRBJ2-2, with 10 bases that match TRBD2. This CDR3 is built from 15 residues. V trimming: 6 bases; J trimming: 6 bases; junction bases outside the gene matches: 7. CDR1 and CDR2 (germline): LGHNT, FRNRAP. The CDR3 region has the DNA TGTGCTAGTGGACTAGCGGGATGGGGGGCCGGGGAGCTGTTTTTT. Translation gives CASGLAGWGAGELFF.

The table lists this clonotype with many counts. The chain has TRBV24-1 and TRBJ2-1, with TRBD1 matching 11 bases. Germline values: CDR1 KGHDR, CDR2 SFDVKD. J gave up 6 bases and V 3 bases, and 3 bases lay outside the gene matches. This CDR3 comprises 15 residues. The CDR3 here is CATSDPGTGGNEQFF. The CDR3 DNA sequence: TGTGCCACCAGTGATCCCGGGACAGGGGGCAATGAGCAGTTCTTC.

This clonotype has ten or more counts. The chain carries TRBV20-1 and TRBJ2-1; 12 bases line up with TRBD2. Germline V lookup: CDR1 DFQATT, CDR2 SNEGSKA (reference sequence). V lost 6 bases to trimming and J lost 0 bases; unmatched junction nucleotides: 3. CDR3 length: 15 residues. The CDR3 nucleotides are TGCAGTGCGAAGACTAGCGGGAGCTCCTACAATGAGCAGTTCTTC. Its translation: CSAKTSGSSYNEQFF.

This clonotype was observed at least ten times. The chain is built from TRBV5-5 and TRBJ2-3; 15 nucleotides match TRBD2. V lost 4 bases and J lost 7; bases outside the gene matches: 4. CDR3 length: 15 residues. Looked up from germline, CDR1 is SGHKS and CDR2 is YYEKEE (reference sequence). The CDR3 DNA is TGTGCCAGCAGCCCCGGACTAGCGGGAGGGTATACGCAGTATTTT. As protein: CASSPGLAGGYTQYF.

The table lists this clonotype with a few counts. The gene calls are TRBV20-1 and TRBJ1-6; 10 bases are shared with TRBD1. Germline V gene sequence: CDR1 DFQATT, CDR2 SNEGSKA (reference sequence). The CDR3 length is 15 residues. V dropped 6 bases and J dropped 9; count of bases not matched to a gene: 11. The CDR3, as DNA: TGCAGTGCGCCCTCGGGACAGGGGATCGGTTCACCCCTCCACTTT. Translated: CSAPSGQGIGSPLHF.

Written as DNA, the CDR3 is TGTGCCAGCAGTTTGGTAGGGTACGGGGTAGCTTTCTTT. It yields the protein CASSLVGYGVAFF. This chain uses TRBV28 with TRBJ1-1, with unresolved D. Germline values: CDR1 MDHEN, CDR2 SYDVKM. Trimming shortened V by 3 bases and J by 10 bases, and 15 bases separated the two germline ends. The CDR3 totals 13 residues.

This clonotype showed up many times. This chain links TRBV20-1 with TRBJ2-7; 11 bases are a match to TRBD2. CDR3 length: 15 amino acids. J gave up 6 bases and V 6 bases, and 13 bases lay outside the gene matches. The germline V gene has CDR1 DFQATT and CDR2 SNEGSKA (reference sequence). CDR3 protein: CSALKSPGTSGEQYF. The CDR3 coding sequence is TGCAGTGCGCTTAAATCACCCGGGACTAGCGGCGAGCAGTACTTC.